A selection of T cell receptor beta chains follows, all from one sample in a study of blood T cell repertoires in COVID-19. Here immunoSEQ multiplex PCR was the method, and the copy in TCRdb shows in-frame clones only, minus some. The table shows around 300,000 clones, with 89% occurring only once. Sequencing was performed on peripheral blood. These receptors originate from a middle-aged woman who had recovered from COVID-19. Each CDR3 is given with its conserved first and last residue. Each record gives: D gene, V gene, J gene, clone size, CDR3 DNA, CDR3 protein. A D gene is named only where the DNA matches it firmly. Not all rows give a size; the values are once, few, many and, for expanded clones, a class.

d_call: -; v_call: TRBV25-1; j_call: TRBJ1-3; clone_size: -; cdr3_nt: TGTGCCAGCAGTGAGAAGGAGCTCTCTGGAAACACCATATATTTT; cdr3_aa: CASSEKELSGNTIYF
d_call: TRBD2; v_call: TRBV30; j_call: TRBJ2-7; clone_size: -; cdr3_nt: TGTGCCTGGAGCGGACTAGCGGGAGGGCTGAAACAGTACTTC; cdr3_aa: CAWSGLAGGLKQYF
d_call: TRBD2; v_call: TRBV5-1; j_call: TRBJ2-7; clone_size: -; cdr3_nt: TGCGCCAGCGGCACAAGCGGGAGTGATACCTACGAGCAGTACTTC; cdr3_aa: CASGTSGSDTYEQYF
d_call: TRBD2; v_call: TRBV5-4; j_call: TRBJ2-1; clone_size: -; cdr3_nt: TGTGCCAGCAGCTTGGCCAGCGGGGGCTACAATGAGCAGTTCTTC; cdr3_aa: CASSLASGGYNEQFF
d_call: TRBD2; v_call: TRBV4-1; j_call: TRBJ2-1; clone_size: -; cdr3_nt: TGCGCCAGCAGCCAAGGGGAATCTAGCGGGTCTTACAATGAGCAGTTCTTC; cdr3_aa: CASSQGESSGSYNEQFF
d_call: -; v_call: TRBV9; j_call: TRBJ1-5; clone_size: -; cdr3_nt: TGTGCCAGCAGCGTCGGGGACAACAATCAGCCCCAGCATTTT; cdr3_aa: CASSVGDNNQPQHF
d_call: TRBD2; v_call: TRBV5-1; j_call: TRBJ2-3; clone_size: -; cdr3_nt: TGCGCCAGCAGCTTCCTTTTAACTAGCGGGATGACAGATACGCAGTATTTT; cdr3_aa: CASSFLLTSGMTDTQYF
d_call: -; v_call: TRBV27; j_call: TRBJ2-7; clone_size: -; cdr3_nt: TGTGCCAGCAGTTTATCGAGGAGGGCTGGCTACGAGCAGTACTTC; cdr3_aa: CASSLSRRAGYEQYF
d_call: TRBD1; v_call: TRBV6-1; j_call: TRBJ2-7; clone_size: few; cdr3_nt: TGTGCCAGCAGTGAAGGGGACAGCTCCTACGAGCAGTACTTC; cdr3_aa: CASSEGDSSYEQYF
d_call: -; v_call: TRBV10-2; j_call: TRBJ2-1; clone_size: -; cdr3_nt: TGCGCCAGTACCCGAGGGCGGAGTAGCGACTACAATGAGCAGTTCTTC; cdr3_aa: CASTRGRSSDYNEQFF
d_call: TRBD1; v_call: TRBV5-1; j_call: TRBJ2-6; clone_size: -; cdr3_nt: TGCGCCAGCACTTTAACAGGGGCGATCTCTGGGGCCAACGTCCTGACTTTC; cdr3_aa: CASTLTGAISGANVLTF
d_call: TRBD2; v_call: TRBV7-9; j_call: TRBJ2-4; clone_size: -; cdr3_nt: TGTGCCAGCAGCTTACTCTTGACTAGCGGGGACCCTTTCAAAAACATTCAGTACTTC; cdr3_aa: CASSLLLTSGDPFKNIQYF
d_call: -; v_call: TRBV2; j_call: TRBJ2-5; clone_size: few; cdr3_nt: TGTGCCAGCAGTGATTCGGCAGGGCCGGGTCGAGAGACCCAGTACTTC; cdr3_aa: CASSDSAGPGRETQYF
d_call: -; v_call: TRBV18; j_call: TRBJ2-3; clone_size: -; cdr3_nt: TGTGCCAGCTCACCGCGCGAATCTAGCACAGATACGCAGTATTTT; cdr3_aa: CASSPRESSTDTQYF
d_call: -; v_call: TRBV19; j_call: TRBJ2-7; clone_size: -; cdr3_nt: TGTGCCAGTAGTGCCCCCCCCAGAGCGGACTCCTACGAGCAGTACTTC; cdr3_aa: CASSAPPRADSYEQYF
d_call: -; v_call: TRBV11-1; j_call: TRBJ2-1; clone_size: -; cdr3_nt: TGTGCCAGCAGCCCGGGCGGGGCCGGTGAGCAGTTCTTC; cdr3_aa: CASSPGGAGEQFF
d_call: -; v_call: TRBV5-1; j_call: TRBJ2-3; clone_size: -; cdr3_nt: TGCGCCAGCAGCGTAAGTAGCGGAACCTACACAGATACGCAGTATTTT; cdr3_aa: CASSVSSGTYTDTQYF
d_call: -; v_call: TRBV2; j_call: TRBJ1-1; clone_size: few; cdr3_nt: TGTGCCAGCAGTGGATCCCCGGGAGGCCGCGGCACTGAAGCTTTCTTT; cdr3_aa: CASSGSPGGRGTEAFF
d_call: -; v_call: TRBV27; j_call: TRBJ2-5; clone_size: -; cdr3_nt: TGTGCCAGCAGACCGAACGGGGCGGGGGAGACCCAGTACTTC; cdr3_aa: CASRPNGAGETQYF
d_call: -; v_call: TRBV6-5; j_call: TRBJ2-3; clone_size: once; cdr3_nt: TGTGCCAGCAGTTATCATCGAGGGTTCGCAGATACGCAGTATTTT; cdr3_aa: CASSYHRGFADTQYF
d_call: -; v_call: TRBV11-2; j_call: TRBJ2-1; clone_size: once; cdr3_nt: TGTGCCAGCAGCTTAGCAGTTTACAGTGAGCAGTTCTTC; cdr3_aa: CASSLAVYSEQFF
d_call: -; v_call: TRBV30; j_call: TRBJ2-7; clone_size: -; cdr3_nt: TGTGCCTGGACTGACACCTACGAGCAGTACTTC; cdr3_aa: CAWTDTYEQYF
d_call: -; v_call: TRBV27; j_call: TRBJ1-1; clone_size: -; cdr3_nt: TGTGCCAGCAGTACCCCCGGGGTCCGGGGAGAAGCTTTCTTT; cdr3_aa: CASSTPGVRGEAFF
d_call: -; v_call: TRBV7-2; j_call: TRBJ1-6; clone_size: -; cdr3_nt: TGTGCCAGCAGCTTAGGGCTGGGGGGGGATTCACCCCTCCACTTT; cdr3_aa: CASSLGLGGDSPLHF
d_call: TRBD2; v_call: TRBV7-3; j_call: TRBJ2-1; clone_size: -; cdr3_nt: TGTGCCAGCAGCGCGCTAGCGGGAGGTTTTGAGCAGTTCTTC; cdr3_aa: CASSALAGGFEQFF
d_call: TRBD2; v_call: TRBV9; j_call: TRBJ2-1; clone_size: -; cdr3_nt: TGTGCCAGCAGCTCTGCGGGAGGACTCTACAATGAGCAGTTCTTC; cdr3_aa: CASSSAGGLYNEQFF
d_call: -; v_call: TRBV5-1; j_call: TRBJ2-2; clone_size: -; cdr3_nt: TGCGCCAGCAGCTTTGGGACAATAAACACCGGGGAGCTGTTTTTT; cdr3_aa: CASSFGTINTGELFF
d_call: TRBD2; v_call: TRBV7-9; j_call: TRBJ2-7; clone_size: -; cdr3_nt: TGTGCCAGCAGCTTCGGCCCGACTAGCGGTGAATCCTACGAGCAGTACTTC; cdr3_aa: CASSFGPTSGESYEQYF
d_call: TRBD2; v_call: TRBV7-9; j_call: TRBJ2-4; clone_size: once; cdr3_nt: TGTGCCAGCAGCCTAGCGGGAGAAAACATTCAGTACTTC; cdr3_aa: CASSLAGENIQYF
d_call: TRBD2; v_call: TRBV4-1; j_call: TRBJ2-2; clone_size: -; cdr3_nt: TGCGCCAGCAGCCATGGGACTAGCGGGAGAGGCACCGGGGAGCTGTTTTTT; cdr3_aa: CASSHGTSGRGTGELFF
d_call: TRBD1; v_call: TRBV3-1/TRBV3-2; j_call: TRBJ1-4; clone_size: -; cdr3_nt: TGTGCCAGCAGCCAAGGACAGGGCGGTAGTGAAAAACTGTTTTTT; cdr3_aa: CASSQGQGGSEKLFF
d_call: TRBD1; v_call: TRBV25-1; j_call: TRBJ2-7; clone_size: -; cdr3_nt: TGTGCCAGCACCCCTGCTTCGGGACAGCTCAACGAGCAGTACTTC; cdr3_aa: CASTPASGQLNEQYF
d_call: TRBD1; v_call: TRBV3-1/TRBV3-2; j_call: TRBJ2-3; clone_size: -; cdr3_nt: TGTGCCAGCAGCCAAAGGACAGGGGGCACAGATACGCAGTATTTT; cdr3_aa: CASSQRTGGTDTQYF
d_call: TRBD1; v_call: TRBV5-1; j_call: TRBJ2-1; clone_size: -; cdr3_nt: TGCGCCAGCAGCGGACAGGGGGTCCGCTCCTACAATGAGCAGTTCTTC; cdr3_aa: CASSGQGVRSYNEQFF
d_call: TRBD1; v_call: TRBV27; j_call: TRBJ2-5; clone_size: -; cdr3_nt: TGTGCCAGCAGTTTATCGAACAGGGGAGAGACCCAGTACTTC; cdr3_aa: CASSLSNRGETQYF
d_call: -; v_call: TRBV6-6; j_call: TRBJ1-4; clone_size: -; cdr3_nt: TGTGCCAGCAGTCTACGGCGGCGCTATGAGAATGAAAAACTGTTTTTT; cdr3_aa: CASSLRRRYENEKLFF
d_call: -; v_call: TRBV5-4; j_call: TRBJ1-2; clone_size: -; cdr3_nt: TGTGCCAGCAGCTTGCAGGGATCTTATGGCTACACCTTC; cdr3_aa: CASSLQGSYGYTF
d_call: -; v_call: TRBV7-9; j_call: TRBJ2-1; clone_size: -; cdr3_nt: TGTGCCAGCAGCCTAGGAGGTGAGCAGTTCTTC; cdr3_aa: CASSLGGEQFF
d_call: -; v_call: TRBV3-1/TRBV3-2; j_call: TRBJ2-7; clone_size: -; cdr3_nt: TGTGCCAGCAGCCAGGTGTTGGCACAGGGGCAGTACTTC; cdr3_aa: CASSQVLAQGQYF
d_call: -; v_call: TRBV28; j_call: TRBJ1-1; clone_size: -; cdr3_nt: TGTGCCAGTGCGGGGGGGGCGAACACTGAAGCTTTCTTT; cdr3_aa: CASAGGANTEAFF
d_call: TRBD1; v_call: TRBV6-5; j_call: TRBJ2-7; clone_size: -; cdr3_nt: TGTGCCAGCAGTTACCGACAGGGCTACGAGCAGTACTTC; cdr3_aa: CASSYRQGYEQYF
d_call: -; v_call: TRBV14; j_call: TRBJ2-1; clone_size: -; cdr3_nt: TGTGCCAGCAGCCATGAGAGTAGGCAGTTCTTC; cdr3_aa: CASSHESRQFF
d_call: TRBD1; v_call: TRBV5-1; j_call: TRBJ2-7; clone_size: -; cdr3_nt: TGCGCCAGCAGCATAGGGACAGGGCACATCTACGAGCAGTACTTC; cdr3_aa: CASSIGTGHIYEQYF